A selection of T cell receptor beta chains follows, all from one sample in a study of memory CD4+ T cells and cytomegalovirus serostatus. Only in-frame clones appear in the TCRdb table, and some are missing; sequencing was by immunoSEQ multiplex PCR. The sample consists of over 25,000 clones, about 75% of them appearing once. Sequencing used memory CD4+ T cells from blood. These TCRs come from an adult in good health and CMV-seronegative. CDR3s leave out the opening cysteine and the closing phenylalanine or tryptophan. Some rows have no size entry. The others give once, few or many, or a class for an expanded clone.

J gene: TRBJ2-1; clone size: -; V gene: TRBV19; CDR3 protein: ASGYHNEQF
J gene: TRBJ1-5; clone size: -; V gene: TRBV27; CDR3 protein: ASRDSPKAPQH
J gene: TRBJ1-1; clone size: -; V gene: TRBV5-1; CDR3 protein: ASSLAVPNTEAF
J gene: TRBJ2-7; clone size: -; V gene: TRBV7-9; CDR3 protein: ASSLAAGYEQY
J gene: TRBJ2-5; clone size: -; V gene: TRBV7-2; CDR3 protein: ASSPVGGRWY
J gene: TRBJ2-7; clone size: -; V gene: TRBV21-1; CDR3 protein: ASSKAPSGSWYEQY
J gene: TRBJ1-2; clone size: -; V gene: TRBV28; CDR3 protein: ASSPGGARGYT
J gene: TRBJ2-5; clone size: -; V gene: TRBV28; CDR3 protein: ASSSVGPGKETQY
J gene: TRBJ1-5; clone size: -; V gene: TRBV4-2; CDR3 protein: ASSQEIAGQGWKPQH
J gene: TRBJ2-5; clone size: -; V gene: TRBV15; CDR3 protein: ATSRGGGVETQY
J gene: TRBJ1-2; clone size: -; V gene: TRBV5-4; CDR3 protein: ASSLRTGDYGYT
J gene: TRBJ2-5; clone size: once; V gene: TRBV6-1; CDR3 protein: ASSLSGAWETQY
J gene: TRBJ1-1; clone size: -; V gene: TRBV5-1; CDR3 protein: ASSADRGDTEAF
J gene: TRBJ1-1; clone size: few; V gene: TRBV11-2; CDR3 protein: ASSLRTGGLNTEAF
J gene: TRBJ2-7; clone size: few; V gene: TRBV2; CDR3 protein: ASTRGVEQY
J gene: TRBJ1-6; clone size: -; V gene: TRBV5-5; CDR3 protein: ASSLEQRNSPLH
J gene: TRBJ2-1; clone size: -; V gene: TRBV4-2; CDR3 protein: ASSQESGRVYNEQF
J gene: TRBJ1-5; clone size: few; V gene: TRBV5-6; CDR3 protein: ASSILASNQPQH
J gene: TRBJ2-1; clone size: -; V gene: TRBV7-8; CDR3 protein: ASGMGESSYNEQF
J gene: TRBJ2-3; clone size: -; V gene: TRBV9; CDR3 protein: ASGPDGYTDTQY
J gene: TRBJ1-2; clone size: -; V gene: TRBV25-1; CDR3 protein: ASSEPGNYGYT
J gene: TRBJ2-1; clone size: -; V gene: TRBV5-1; CDR3 protein: ASSPGLAGSIDEQF
J gene: TRBJ1-5; clone size: -; V gene: TRBV5-1; CDR3 protein: ASSLEGASNQPQH
J gene: TRBJ1-1; clone size: -; V gene: TRBV30; CDR3 protein: AWSVARSGAGNTEAF
J gene: TRBJ2-5; clone size: -; V gene: TRBV7-2; CDR3 protein: ASSRDAGGTQY
J gene: TRBJ2-1; clone size: -; V gene: TRBV10-1; CDR3 protein: ASSDSGASGNNEQF
J gene: TRBJ2-6; clone size: few; V gene: TRBV7-9; CDR3 protein: ASSLGLADSGANVLT
J gene: TRBJ1-6; clone size: -; V gene: TRBV9; CDR3 protein: ASSVGMGLSSYNSPLH
J gene: TRBJ1-4; clone size: -; V gene: TRBV11-2; CDR3 protein: ASSREGKLF
J gene: TRBJ2-5; clone size: -; V gene: TRBV7-2; CDR3 protein: ASSLQGLAGETQY
J gene: TRBJ1-1; clone size: medium-sized; V gene: TRBV4-2; CDR3 protein: ASSQERGPIQF
J gene: TRBJ2-1; clone size: once; V gene: TRBV6-5; CDR3 protein: ASSYRPGYNEQF